A selection of T cell receptor beta chains follows, all from one sample in a study of OX40 agonist ivuxolimab in advanced cancers. Some clones are missing from TCRdb's copy, which holds only in-frame ones; the method was immunoSEQ multiplex PCR. The data show approximately 80,000 clones, about 88% seen once. Sequenced material: CD4+ or CD8+ T cells sorted from blood, taken in a trial of the OX40 agonist ivuxolimab. Receptors were obtained from an adult with an advanced solid tumor such as melanoma, head and neck, liver or kidney cancer. Both conserved end residues are part of each CDR3. D genes are given only for firm matches. Expanded clones are given a class, and other clones once, few, many or no size at all.

abundance | d_gene | j_gene | v_gene | CDR3aa | CDR3nt
- | - | TRBJ2-7 | TRBV7-2 | CASSLERLAYEQYF | TGTGCCAGCAGCTTAGAAAGGCTAGCGTATGAGCAGTACTTC
- | - | TRBJ1-5 | TRBV6-1 | CASSVLKEDTYSNQPQHF | TGTGCCAGCAGTGTCTTAAAAGAGGACACTTATAGCAATCAGCCCCAGCATTTT
- | - | TRBJ2-1 | TRBV7-6 | CASSLASGTYNEQFF | TGTGCCAGCAGCTTAGCTAGCGGCACGTACAATGAGCAGTTCTTC
- | TRBD1 | TRBJ1-1 | TRBV7-3 | CASSPGQGAIGITEAFF | TGTGCCAGCAGCCCGGGACAGGGGGCCATCGGTATCACTGAAGCTTTCTTT
- | - | TRBJ2-7 | TRBV5-1 | CASSLLAVRAYEQYF | TGCGCCAGCAGCTTGTTGGCGGTCAGGGCCTACGAGCAGTACTTC
- | - | TRBJ2-7 | TRBV15 | CATSRDMGEQYF | TGTGCCACCAGCAGAGATATGGGCGAGCAGTACTTC
once | - | TRBJ2-7 | TRBV19 | CASSSRGSPREQYF | TGTGCCAGTAGCTCGAGGGGGTCCCCTCGGGAGCAGTACTTC
- | TRBD2 | TRBJ2-1 | TRBV9 | CASSVTAGASSYNEQFF | TGTGCCAGCAGCGTAACAGCGGGGGCGAGCTCCTACAATGAGCAGTTCTTC
- | TRBD1 | TRBJ1-1 | TRBV10-2 | CASSDPGQRNTEAFF | TGCGCCAGCAGTGACCCGGGACAGAGGAACACTGAAGCTTTCTTT
once | - | TRBJ2-1 | TRBV14 | CASSQATGFHLNEQFF | TGTGCCAGCAGCCAAGCTACAGGGTTCCATCTCAATGAGCAGTTCTTC
- | - | TRBJ2-1 | TRBV27 | CASSLFRRDTYNEQFF | TGTGCCAGCAGTTTATTCCGGCGGGACACCTACAATGAGCAGTTCTTC
- | TRBD1 | TRBJ1-2 | TRBV27 | CASSLSWTGGYGYTF | TGTGCCAGCAGTTTATCGTGGACAGGGGGGTATGGCTACACCTTC
- | - | TRBJ2-1 | TRBV11-2 | CASSLAPNVYNEQFF | TGTGCCAGCAGCTTAGCCCCCAATGTCTACAATGAGCAGTTCTTC
- | - | TRBJ1-5 | TRBV27 | CASPFSRGERQPQHF | TGTGCCAGCCCTTTCTCCAGGGGCGAGAGGCAGCCCCAGCATTTT
- | - | TRBJ2-7 | TRBV9 | CASSAARGSYEQYF | TGTGCCAGCAGCGCCGCCCGGGGGTCCTACGAGCAGTACTTC
- | - | TRBJ2-1 | TRBV7-2 | CASSLHTGWDEQFF | TGTGCCAGCAGCTTACATACAGGGTGGGATGAGCAGTTCTTC
- | - | TRBJ1-5 | TRBV6-5 | CASSYDPLQPQHF | TGTGCCAGCAGTTACGATCCACTCCAGCCCCAGCATTTT
- | TRBD1 | TRBJ2-7 | TRBV11-2 | CASSPRQGAYEQYF | TGTGCCAGCAGCCCAAGACAGGGAGCCTACGAGCAGTACTTC
few | - | TRBJ1-1 | TRBV28 | CASTSGFGTEAFF | TGTGCCAGCACTTCCGGGTTTGGCACTGAAGCTTTCTTT
- | TRBD2 | TRBJ2-3 | TRBV4-2 | CASSLRMTSGSLPQTSTDTQYF | TGTGCCAGCAGCCTACGAATGACTAGCGGGAGTTTACCCCAAACTAGCACAGATACGCAGTATTTT
- | TRBD1 | TRBJ2-3 | TRBV7-2 | CASSHRGQGGTRDTQYF | TGTGCCAGCAGCCATCGAGGACAGGGAGGAACCAGAGATACGCAGTATTTT
- | TRBD2 | TRBJ2-3 | TRBV9 | CASSVGIAGGADTQYF | TGTGCCAGCAGCGTAGGGATAGCGGGGGGGGCAGATACGCAGTATTTT
- | - | TRBJ1-3 | TRBV7-2 | CASSLVFLETGNTIYF | TGTGCCAGCAGCTTAGTTTTTTTGGAAACTGGAAACACCATATATTTT
- | - | TRBJ2-7 | TRBV19 | CASSMALGTEQYF | TGTGCCAGTAGTATGGCGTTGGGGACCGAGCAGTACTTC
once | TRBD2 | TRBJ2-3 | TRBV7-3 | CASSLWASGGKDTQYF | TGTGCCAGCAGCTTATGGGCTAGCGGGGGGAAGGATACGCAGTATTTT
- | TRBD1 | TRBJ1-2 | TRBV30 | CAWSPKLWTGRYGYTF | TGTGCCTGGAGTCCGAAACTCTGGACAGGGAGATATGGCTACACCTTC
- | - | TRBJ2-5 | TRBV5-1 | CASSLPTGKETQYF | TGCGCCAGCAGCTTACCCACAGGGAAAGAGACCCAGTACTTC
- | - | TRBJ2-2 | TRBV19 | CASSINLAANTGELFF | TGTGCCAGTAGTATTAATTTAGCGGCGAACACCGGGGAGCTGTTTTTT
once | TRBD2 | TRBJ2-5 | TRBV4-2 | CASSQESPLTSGSFETQYF | TGTGCCAGCAGCCAAGAATCCCCCCTTACTAGCGGGAGTTTCGAGACCCAGTACTTC
- | TRBD1 | TRBJ2-1 | TRBV27 | CASSPPRDRVTNEQFF | TGTGCCAGCAGTCCACCCCGGGACAGGGTGACCAATGAGCAGTTCTTC
- | - | TRBJ1-1 | TRBV5-1 | CASSLQAGGNTEAFF | TGCGCCAGCAGCTTACAGGCGGGTGGAAACACTGAAGCTTTCTTT
once | TRBD1 | TRBJ2-7 | TRBV19 | CASSTGQGSSYEQYF | TGTGCCAGTAGTACTGGACAGGGAAGCTCCTACGAGCAGTACTTC
- | - | TRBJ2-3 | TRBV7-2 | CASSSTGTTGDTQYF | TGTGCCAGCAGCTCGACCGGGACGACCGGAGATACGCAGTATTTT
- | TRBD1 | TRBJ1-2 | TRBV7-6 | CASSVRQGGLDYGYTF | TGTGCCAGCAGCGTCCGACAGGGGGGATTAGACTATGGCTACACCTTC
- | TRBD1 | TRBJ1-2 | TRBV29-1 | CSVTNPGQAHYGYTF | TGCAGCGTTACTAACCCGGGACAGGCACACTATGGCTACACCTTC
- | - | TRBJ1-1 | TRBV11-1 | CASSLQENTEAFF | TGTGCCAGCAGCTTACAGGAGAACACTGAAGCTTTCTTT
- | TRBD1 | TRBJ1-2 | TRBV25-1 | CASSERGSRGPYYGYTF | TGTGCCAGCAGCGAAAGGGGATCAAGGGGGCCTTACTATGGCTACACCTTC
- | TRBD1 | TRBJ1-5 | TRBV5-1 | CASSLEGTGHNQPQHF | TGCGCCAGCAGCCTGGAAGGGACAGGGCACAATCAGCCCCAGCATTTT
- | - | TRBJ1-5 | TRBV28 | CASSLASGGLNQPQHF | TGTGCCAGCAGTTTAGCCTCGGGGGGTCTGAATCAGCCCCAGCATTTT
- | TRBD1 | TRBJ1-2 | TRBV28 | CASSTRTGAYYGYTF | TGTGCCAGCAGTACCCGGACAGGGGCTTACTATGGCTACACCTTC
- | - | TRBJ2-1 | TRBV5-1 | CASSLAGGPRNEQFF | TGCGCCAGCAGCTTGGCCGGGGGGCCCCGGAATGAGCAGTTCTTC
- | TRBD1 | TRBJ2-5 | TRBV7-2 | CASSQTRGQGQETQYF | TGTGCCAGCAGCCAAACGCGGGGACAGGGTCAAGAGACCCAGTACTTC
- | - | TRBJ2-1 | TRBV5-6 | CASSLRPLDNEQFF | TGTGCCAGCAGCTTGCGCCCTCTTGACAATGAGCAGTTCTTC
- | - | TRBJ2-5 | TRBV5-6 | CASSQLRETQYF | TGTGCCAGCAGCCAATTACGGGAGACCCAGTACTTC